One and the same sample provided the 30 T cell receptor beta chains below, sequenced in a study of neoadjuvant nivolumab and ipilimumab in lung cancer. The data were produced by immunoSEQ multiplex PCR, yet TCRdb's version contains in-frame clones alone and is incomplete. Among about 13,000 clones listed, around 95% were seen once. Sequences were derived from peripheral blood, sampled after neoadjuvant nivolumab, alone or with ipilimumab, at or shortly before surgery. Receptor source: an adult with non-small cell lung cancer.

The CDR3 sequence is CASRRTGDLNTEAFF. The CDR3 region has the DNA TGTGCCAGCAGAAGGACAGGGGATTTGAACACTGAAGCTTTCTTT. The J gene is TRBJ1-1, the V gene TRBV6-1, with TRBD1 identical over 9 bases. The CDR3 covers 15 residues. Trimming cost V 6 bases and J 0 bases; bases outside gene matches: 5. Per the germline V gene, CDR1 is MNHNS and CDR2 is SASEGT.

The chain uses TRBV6-5 and TRBJ2-3, with D tentatively TRBD1 or TRBD2 (5 bases each). CDR3 length: 14 amino acids. The ends were cut back, 6 bases at V and 0 bases at J, with 10 bases in the middle. Germline lookup yields CDR1 MNHEY and CDR2 SVGAGI. The CDR3 nucleotides read TGTGCCAGCAGGAGGGACCTAAGCACAGATACGCAGTATTTT. This sequence encodes CASRRDLSTDTQYF.

There are a few counts of this clone. The V call is TRBV19, the J call TRBJ2-6; D gene unclear. The V end lost 10 bases, the J end lost 0 bases, and 13 bases lay between the germline ends. This CDR3 is 15 amino acids long. Germline CDR1 reads LNHDA; CDR2 reads SQIVND (reference sequence). CDR3 residues: CATGPARSGANVLTF. CDR3 nucleotide sequence: TGTGCCACCGGGCCAGCCCGCTCTGGGGCCAACGTCCTGACTTTC.

The V and J genes are TRBV18 and TRBJ2-2; D is uncertain. Germline lookup yields CDR1 KGHSH and CDR2 LQKENI. This CDR3 is 14 amino acids long. The V and J ends lost 5 bases and 3 bases respectively, with 10 bases between them. The CDR3 DNA sequence: TGTGCCAGCTCAATTTCCGTGGACACCGGGGAGCTGTTTTTT. Its protein is CASSISVDTGELFF.

The chain joins TRBV11-2 to TRBJ2-3; D ambiguous. Looked up from germline, CDR1 is SGHAT and CDR2 is FQNNGV. The germline V and J ends were trimmed by 1 base and 4 bases, with 18 bases remaining between them. The CDR3 runs 17 residues. In DNA, the CDR3 is TGTGCCAGCAGCTTAGCGCCAAGGAACGGGTTGGCAGATACGCAGTATTTT. It specifies CASSLAPRNGLADTQYF.

The chain combines TRBV7-3 with TRBJ2-1; the D gene is possibly TRBD2 (5 bases). Germline CDR1 SGHTA, CDR2 FQGTGA. The ends were cut back, 3 bases at V and 3 bases at J, with 9 bases in the middle. The CDR3 runs 14 residues. The CDR3 bases are TGTGCCAGCAGCTTTGACGGGATCTACAATGAGCAGTTCTTC. Translation gives CASSFDGIYNEQFF.

The V gene is TRBV9, the J gene TRBJ1-1; D possibly corresponds to TRBD1 (6 bases). V gave up 3 bases and J gave up 3 bases, with 15 bases separating them. CDR1 and CDR2 from the germline V gene are SGDLS and YYNGEE. The CDR3 has 15 residues. The CDR3 is CASSAWGPGYTEAFF. The DNA of the CDR3 is TGTGCCAGCAGCGCCTGGGGGCCGGGGTACACTGAAGCTTTCTTT.

This clone has only a few counts. The rearrangement links TRBV11-1 to TRBJ1-5; D gene unclear. CDR1 is SGHAT, CDR2 FQDESV, per germline (reference sequence). V was shortened by 1 base and J by 0 bases, with 7 bases between the two germline ends. This CDR3 is built from 15 residues. The CDR3: CASSLEPYSNQPQHF. The CDR3 nucleotides read TGTGCCAGCAGCTTAGAGCCCTATAGCAATCAGCCCCAGCATTTT.

The V and J genes are TRBV18 and TRBJ1-1; D gene unclear. CDR1 and CDR2 (germline): KGHSH, LQKENI. The CDR3 covers 13 residues. Trimming cost V 6 bases and J 0 bases, with 8 bases left between them. Here the CDR3 reads CASSDALNTEAFF. The CDR3 region has the DNA TGTGCCAGCTCGGACGCATTGAACACTGAAGCTTTCTTT.

The genes are TRBV28 and TRBJ1-5; 10 bases fit TRBD1. After removal of 4 bases from V and 4 bases from J, the junction contained 1 base not matched to a gene. CDR3 length: 14 residues. Germline lookup yields CDR1 MDHEN and CDR2 SYDVKM. The CDR3 DNA reads TGTGCCAGCAGTTCGGGACAGGGGAATCAGCCCCAGCATTTT. Amino acid sequence: CASSSGQGNQPQHF.

The genes are TRBV7-8 and TRBJ1-2, with D maybe TRBD1 (5 bases). There are 13 residues in the CDR3. The V gene lost 5 bases and the J gene lost 5 bases, with 12 bases spanning the gap. Germline CDR1 reads SGHVS; CDR2 reads FQNEAQ. The CDR3 loop reads CASSPFDSYGYTF. The CDR3 nucleotides read TGTGCCAGCAGCCCTTTCGACAGTTATGGCTACACCTTC. Supplemented by reference TRBV7-8 and TRBJ1-2, the full variable domain reads GAGVSQSPRYKVAKRGQDVALRCDPISGHVSLFWYQQALGQGPEFLTYFQNEAQLDKSGLPSDRFFAERPEGSVSTLKIQRTQQEDSAVYLCASSPFDSYGYTFGSGTRLTVV.

The CDR3: CASLRVAKNIQYF. The CDR3 DNA sequence: TGTGCCAGTCTTAGGGTTGCCAAAAACATTCAGTACTTC. The V call is TRBV5-8, the J call TRBJ2-4; D is ambiguous. The CDR3 has 13 residues. The V gene's germline CDR1 is SGHTS and CDR2 YDEGEE. Trimming left V 8 bases short and J 1 base short, with 10 bases between.

This chain connects TRBV5-5 to TRBJ1-2; 8 nucleotides agree with TRBD1. The V gene's germline CDR1 is SGHKS and CDR2 YYEKEE (reference sequence). The CDR3 is made up of 14 amino acids. V lost 5 bases and J lost 3; bases outside the gene matches: 6. The CDR3 spells CASSFGTGDYGYTF. The CDR3 DNA is TGTGCCAGCAGTTTTGGGACAGGAGACTATGGCTACACCTTC.

The J gene is TRBJ2-3, the V gene TRBV4-1, with TRBD2 as a possible D gene (6 bases). The CDR3 runs to 18 residues. Trimming shortened V by 2 bases and J by 6 bases, and 24 bases separated the two germline ends. Germline CDR1 reads MGHRA; CDR2 reads YSYEKL. CDR3 amino acids: CASSQIGTRAKGMDTQYF. CDR3 nucleotide sequence: TGCGCCAGCAGCCAAATTGGGACTCGGGCGAAGGGAATGGATACGCAGTATTTT.

This chain connects TRBV7-9 to TRBJ2-1; 7 bases are a match to TRBD2. The CDR3 totals 11 residues. Germline loops: CDR1 SEHNR, CDR2 FQNEAQ (reference sequence). Trimming removed 2 bases from V and 13 bases from J; junction bases left unmatched: 2. CDR3 sequence reads: CASSLRDYQFF. CDR3 nucleotide sequence: TGTGCCAGCAGCTTACGGGACTATCAGTTCTTC.

This chain uses TRBV29-1 with TRBJ2-1; 7 bases fit TRBD2. Trimming removed 6 bases from V and 4 bases from J; junction bases left unmatched: 6. Germline V CDR1 and CDR2: SQVTM, ANQGSEA. The CDR3 totals 13 residues. The CDR3 reads CSVSSGTYNEQFF. The CDR3 nucleotides are TGCAGCGTGTCTAGCGGAACGTACAATGAGCAGTTCTTC.

The chain carries TRBV6-5 and TRBJ1-2; TRBD1 agrees at 9 bases. Germline CDR1 reads MNHEY; CDR2 reads SVGAGI. This CDR3 spans 15 amino acids. V gave up 2 bases and J gave up 0 bases; unmatched junction bases: 1. The CDR3 loop is CASSYRQGANYGYTF. The CDR3 nucleotides read TGTGCCAGCAGTTACCGACAGGGGGCTAACTATGGCTACACCTTC.

The J gene is TRBJ2-3, the V gene TRBV7-8; 7 bases are shared with TRBD2. Germline V gives CDR1 SGHVS, CDR2 FQNEAQ. Trimming at V came to 5 bases and at J to 0 bases, leaving 8 bases not matched to a gene. The length of the CDR3 is 16 residues. The CDR3 reads CASSPGTILSTDTQYF. The CDR3 DNA reads TGTGCCAGCAGCCCAGGGACTATACTAAGCACAGATACGCAGTATTTT.

This clone rates as hyperexpanded (1% or more). The CDR3 coding sequence is TGTGCCATCAGCCGGGACAGCATGAACACTGAAGCTTTCTTT. Translated, it gives CAISRDSMNTEAFF. The rearrangement links TRBV10-3 to TRBJ1-1; TRBD1 aligns across 7 bases. The CDR3 loop spans 14 amino acids. Germline loops: CDR1 ENHRY, CDR2 SYGVKD. Trimming took 6 bases from V and 0 from J; bases not matched to a gene: 4.

This chain uses TRBV10-1 with TRBJ2-3; 9 nucleotides agree with TRBD2. The CDR3 covers 15 residues. Trimming cost V 0 bases and J 5 bases; bases outside gene matches: 3. The V gene's germline CDR1 is WNHNN and CDR2 SYGVQD (reference sequence). Written as DNA, the CDR3 is TGCGCCAGCAGTGAGTCGAAACTAGCGGGAGATACGCAGTATTTT. Protein product: CASSESKLAGDTQYF.

The chain has TRBV27 and TRBJ2-3; D is unclear. The ends were cut back, 8 bases at V and 1 base at J, with 13 bases in the middle. Germline assignment: CDR1 MNHEY and CDR2 SMNVEV (reference sequence). This CDR3 spans 14 amino acids. CDR3 coding DNA: TGTGCCAGCGGAACTCTTCCGCGCACAGATACGCAGTATTTT. This codes for CASGTLPRTDTQYF.

The chain combines TRBV6-5 with TRBJ1-2; D possibly corresponds to TRBD1 (6 bases). V lost 10 bases to trimming and J lost 1 base, with 13 bases between them. Germline V gives CDR1 MNHEY, CDR2 SVGAGI. The CDR3 runs 13 residues. Here the CDR3 reads CATLRDINYGYTF. The CDR3 DNA reads as TGTGCCACCTTACGGGACATTAACTATGGCTACACCTTC.

The V and J genes are TRBV6-4 and TRBJ1-5; tentative D call: TRBD1 (5 bases). The CDR3 contains 14 residues. Germline V gives CDR1 MRHNA, CDR2 SNTAGT. V gave up 6 bases and J gave up 2 bases, with 11 bases separating them. The CDR3 region is CASSLTAGNQPQHF. In DNA, the CDR3 is TGTGCCAGCAGCCTGACAGCGGGCAATCAGCCCCAGCATTTT.

J is TRBJ2-3 and V is TRBV5-4, with a weak D call TRBD2 (6 bases). Germline V gene sequence: CDR1 SGHNT, CDR2 YYREEE (reference sequence). CDR3 size: 13 residues. V lost 3 bases and J 3 bases, leaving 8 bases between the germline ends. This chain's CDR3 is CASSSRETDTQYF. DNA of the CDR3: TGTGCCAGCAGCTCCCGGGAGACAGATACGCAGTATTTT.

The chain links TRBV18 to TRBJ1-4; D possibly corresponds to TRBD1 (5 bases). The CDR3 contains 15 residues. CDR1 KGHSH and CDR2 LQKENI come from the germline V gene. Trimming shortened V by 0 bases and J by 4 bases, and 9 bases separated the two germline ends. This CDR3 reads CASSPPGTVNEKLFF. CDR3 coding DNA: TGTGCCAGCTCACCACCGGGGACTGTTAATGAAAAACTGTTTTTT.

The V and J genes are TRBV10-3 and TRBJ1-1, with unresolved D. Germline CDR1 is ENHRY and CDR2 is SYGVKD. V was trimmed by 6 bases and J by 3 bases, leaving 5 bases between them. The CDR3 loop spans 11 amino acids. The CDR3 coding sequence is TGTGCCATCAGGGGAGACACTGAAGCTTTCTTT. Amino acids: CAIRGDTEAFF.

The CDR3: CASSLFGENEQFF. CDR3 DNA sequence: TGTGCCAGCAGCTTATTTGGTGAAAATGAGCAGTTCTTC. The chain links TRBV7-3 to TRBJ2-1, with unresolved D. The germline V gene has CDR1 SGHTA and CDR2 FQGTGA. The V end lost 2 bases, the J end lost 7 bases, and 9 bases lay between the germline ends. CDR3 length: 13 residues.

The chain couples TRBV6-1 to TRBJ2-7; TRBD2 is a possible D gene (5 bases). This CDR3 region has 14 residues. The V gene lost 7 bases and the J gene lost 2 bases, with 15 bases spanning the gap. Germline loops: CDR1 MNHNS, CDR2 SASEGT. The CDR3, as DNA: TGTGCCAGCATTACGTCGAGACTAACCTACGAGCAGTACTTC. As protein: CASITSRLTYEQYF.

Here the CDR3 reads CASSQSSLPRYGYTF. Written as DNA, the CDR3 is TGTGCCAGCAGCCAGAGTAGTTTACCAAGATATGGCTACACCTTC. The V call is TRBV4-2, the J call TRBJ1-2, with D unresolved. V was pared by 3 bases and J by 5 bases, with 16 bases between. This CDR3 spans 15 amino acids. Germline CDR1 reads LGHNA; CDR2 reads YNFKEQ.

The chain carries TRBV14 and TRBJ2-3; tentative D call: TRBD2 (6 bases). This CDR3 contains 17 residues. The germline V gene has CDR1 SGHDN and CDR2 FVKESK. The V end was cut by 1 base, the J end by 4 bases, with 18 bases between. This CDR3 is CASSQVGGALPSDTQYF. CDR3 nucleotide sequence: TGTGCCAGCAGCCAAGTAGGAGGGGCGCTTCCCTCAGATACGCAGTATTTT.